The sequence of this TCR beta chain was determined in a study of neoadjuvant anti-PD-1 for oral cavity cancer. Turning to the study itself: Non-progressing patients received a fourth nivolumab dose near day 43, then surgery on days 50-56.

Blood libraries mostly used around 500 ng genomic DNA, six replicates each. Measured with immunoSEQ multiplex PCR; TCRdb has only the in-frame clones, and not every one. The sample lists 25,000 to 40,000 clones; approximately 80% were seen once. Specified time point: after neoadjuvant nivolumab, at surgical resection. The patients had HPV-negative, locally advanced oral cavity squamous cell carcinoma. CDR3 length: 15 residues. After removal of 3 bases from V and 3 bases from J, the junction contained 5 bases not matched to a gene. Germline V gene sequence: CDR1 LNHDA, CDR2 SQIVND (reference sequence).

The TCR originated in a person aged 40-85 years with oral cavity squamous cell carcinoma. The material sequenced was PBMCs, taken after nivolumab (anti-PD-1) treatment. The chain has TRBV19 and TRBJ2-1, with TRBD2 matching 7 bases. In nucleotides, the CDR3 is TGTGCCAGTAGTATCGGAGGGGACTACTACAATGAGCAGTTCTTC. Residues: CASSIGGDYYNEQFF.